One sample yielded the 2 T cell receptor beta chains listed below, sequenced in a study of CD8+ T cells in alopecia areata. It was with CD4, CD8alpha, NKG2D, NKG2ACE and other markers that pooled cutaneous lymph node cells were sorted. RNA extraction and reverse transcription yielded cDNA as sequencing template. Here immunoSEQ multiplex PCR was the method, and the copy in TCRdb shows in-frame clones only, minus some. In total the sample includes about 270,000 clones, none of them seen once. Sequences were obtained from CD4+ T cells sorted from a lymph node. These receptors originate from a C3H/HeJ mouse with alopecia areata. MHC haplotype here: H2-k.

Concerning this clone: Mouse gene names apply. From the germline J gene comes the end of the CDR3, since the read stops 4 residues before it. The chain couples TRBV13-2 to TRBJ2-1; 11 bases are a match to TRBD1. Germline V CDR1 and CDR2: NNHNN, SYGAGS (reference sequence). The CDR3 is 16 amino acids. The CDR3 bases that were read are TGTGCCAGCGGTGATGCGAGGGACAGGGGGATGGCT. It translates to CASGDARDRGMA. The whole CDR3 sequence is CASGDARDRGMAEQFF.

In this sample, this clone turned up a few times. The gene names given are mouse names. The CDR3 end lies 4 residues beyond the end of the read and is filled in from the germline J gene. Different DNA sequences within this sample yield the same CDR3. The chain carries TRBV1 and TRBJ2-7, with D unresolved. The CDR3 extends over 12 amino acids. Germline V gene lookup returns CDR1 NSQYPW and CDR2 LRSPGD (reference sequence). The sequenced CDR3 bases are TGCACCTGCAGTGCAGCAGCTTAT. Its translation: CTCSAAAY. From start to end, the CDR3 is CTCSAAAYEQYF.